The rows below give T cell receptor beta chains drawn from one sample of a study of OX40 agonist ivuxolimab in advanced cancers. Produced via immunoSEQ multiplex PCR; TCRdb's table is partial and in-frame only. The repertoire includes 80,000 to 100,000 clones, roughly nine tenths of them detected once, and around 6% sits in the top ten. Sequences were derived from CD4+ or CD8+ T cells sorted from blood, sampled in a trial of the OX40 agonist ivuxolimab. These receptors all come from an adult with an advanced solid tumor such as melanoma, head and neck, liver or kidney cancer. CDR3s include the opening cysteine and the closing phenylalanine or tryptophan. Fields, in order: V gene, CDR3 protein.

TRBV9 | CASSMGLAGAYNEQFF
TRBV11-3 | CASRPQGAQETQYF
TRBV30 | CARTALNYGYTF
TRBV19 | CASSRGGSEEKLFF
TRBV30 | CAWSPRSNTEAFF
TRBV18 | CASSPILAGGHNEQFF
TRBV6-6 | CASSYGETQYF
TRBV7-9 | CASSLGQVFGYTF
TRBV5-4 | CASSLQGGAEAFF
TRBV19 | CASSMLGALAQETQYF
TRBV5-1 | CASSLAVSSYNEQFF
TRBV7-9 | CASSFLAGVVGTDTQYF
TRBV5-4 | CASSPGGREASYNEQFF
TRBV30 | CAWSSSSYEQYF
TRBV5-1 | CASARGLGANVLTF
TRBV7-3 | CASSLQGGSKKGYGYTF
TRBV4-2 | CASSQTRPGLAVF
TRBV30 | CAWSVRGRVDNEQFF
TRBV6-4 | CASSDSGGILSRTFF
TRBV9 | CASSVPTGLNTEAFF
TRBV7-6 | CASSSRQGATEAFF
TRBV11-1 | CASSFWGETQYF
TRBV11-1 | CASSLAPTSGNEQYF
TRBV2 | CASIGGAITNEKLFF
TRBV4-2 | CASSQERGSGQPQHF
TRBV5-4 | CASSLGGRSDEQYF
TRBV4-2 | CASSQATGSETQYF
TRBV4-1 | CASNARKKPDRAVANTGELFF
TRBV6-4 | CASSPTVNQPQHF
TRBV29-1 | CSVARYGAVGTEAFF
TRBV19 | CASSEGFAYNEQFF
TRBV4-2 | CASSHMGGDRAKRTAGELFF
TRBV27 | CASTPRHPTMNTEAFF
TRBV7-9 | CASSLRGGADGNTIYF
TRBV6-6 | CASSSLSSIEAFF
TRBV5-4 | CASSFYSRDQPQHF
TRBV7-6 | CASSLARPGRQGLYEQYF
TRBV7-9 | CASSLGGGTGDTEAFF
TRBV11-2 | CASSLALYEQYF
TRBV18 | CASSPAGQWEQFF
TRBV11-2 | CASSWSGTGGTEAFF
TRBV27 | CASSPRTDTHGYTF
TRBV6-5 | CASSYSLSGTEAFF
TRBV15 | CATSRDPEVGQTQYF
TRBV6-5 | CASWEDRGIGYTF
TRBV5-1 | CASSSGMGYEQYF
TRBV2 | CASREYHSNQPQHF
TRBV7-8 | CASSPGGGRNYGYTF
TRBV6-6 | CASSYRSSGTATTQYF
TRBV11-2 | CASSHPAGGLYEQYF
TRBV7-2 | CASSLNGQGGYEQYF
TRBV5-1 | CASSSTGMKDTEAFF
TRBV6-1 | CASSGGTAGRTEAFF
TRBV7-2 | CASSSRTGEREQYF
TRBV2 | CASSGTLYLGGNQPQHF